The next 29 T cell receptor beta chains were all read from a single sample in a study of blood T cell repertoires in COVID-19. TCRdb keeps only in-frame clones here, not all; method: immunoSEQ multiplex PCR. The data contain approximately 70,000 clones, about nine tenths of them seen just once; the ten biggest clones take up less than 7.5%. Sequencing input: peripheral blood. These TCRs come from a woman older than 75 with active COVID-19.

This clone appeared a few times. The V gene is TRBV18, the J gene TRBJ2-7, with 9 positions matching TRBD1. This CDR3 has 14 residues. Trimming cost V 3 bases and J 4 bases; bases outside gene matches: 4. Germline loops: CDR1 KGHSH, CDR2 LQKENI. CDR3 sequence reads: CASSPPGQGYEQYF. CDR3 bases: TGTGCCAGCTCACCCCCGGGACAGGGTTACGAGCAGTACTTC. The full variable domain, rest sourced from reference TRBV18 and TRBJ2-7, is NAGVMQNPRHLVRRRGQEARLRCSPMKGHSHVYWYRQLPEEGLKFMVYLQKENIIDESGMPKERFSAEFPKEGPSILRIQQVVRGDSAAYFCASSPPGQGYEQYFGPGTRLTVT.

J is TRBJ2-7 and V is TRBV28; TRBD2 aligns across 10 bases. The CDR3 is 16 residues long. Germline CDR1 is MDHEN and CDR2 is SYDVKM. V dropped 3 bases and J dropped 0; count of bases not matched to a gene: 5. DNA for the CDR3: TGTGCCAGCAGTTTTTTATCTAGCGGGAGCTCCTACGAGCAGTACTTC. It codes for CASSFLSSGSSYEQYF.

The V and J genes are TRBV10-3 and TRBJ2-1; TRBD1 matches at 9 bases. The CDR3 extends over 14 amino acids. V dropped 11 bases and J dropped 4; count of bases not matched to a gene: 9. CDR1 and CDR2 from the germline V gene are ENHRY and SYGVKD. DNA of the CDR3: TGTGCCCTACGGAGGGGACAGGGTTACAATGAGCAGTTCTTC. It translates to CALRRGQGYNEQFF.

The rearrangement uses TRBV24-1 and TRBJ2-3, with D possibly TRBD1 on 6 matching bases. The CDR3 extends over 17 amino acids. CDR1 and CDR2 (germline): KGHDR, SFDVKD. Between the trimmed V and J ends, which lost 5 bases and 4 bases, there was a span of 21 bases. The CDR3 coding sequence is TGTGCCACCAGTGCCCCGAGACAGGATCAAAGCCCAGATACGCAGTATTTT. Translated, it gives CATSAPRQDQSPDTQYF.

J is TRBJ1-5 and V is TRBV19; TRBD1 matches 12 bases. Germline CDR1 reads LNHDA; CDR2 reads SQIVND (reference sequence). With 5 bases clipped from V and 6 bases from J, the junction kept 11 bases outside the gene matches. CDR3 length: 17 amino acids. The CDR3 is CASSWAQGQGASQPQHF. The CDR3 DNA sequence: TGTGCCAGTAGTTGGGCCCAGGGACAGGGGGCGAGTCAGCCCCAGCATTTT.

The chain couples TRBV18 to TRBJ2-3; TRBD2 aligns across 8 bases. Germline lookup yields CDR1 KGHSH and CDR2 LQKENI. The V segment lost 2 bases and the J segment 2 bases; nucleotides outside the gene matches: 6. The CDR3 contains 16 residues. CDR3 sequence (DNA): TGTGCCAGCTCACCATTGGCTAGCGGGTACACAGATACGCAGTATTTT. Its translation: CASSPLASGYTDTQYF.

The rearrangement uses TRBV20-1 and TRBJ2-5; D is perhaps TRBD2 (5 bases). CDR1 DFQATT and CDR2 SNEGSKA come from the germline V gene (reference sequence). CDR3 length: 11 residues. V lost 6 bases and J lost 3, with 8 bases in between. The CDR3 sequence: CSANGKETQYF. CDR3 coding DNA: TGCAGTGCCAACGGGAAAGAGACCCAGTACTTC.

The J gene is TRBJ2-6, the V gene TRBV1; TRBD2, the D gene given by the table, was not confirmed from the DNA. TRBV1 is a recognized pseudogene. CDR3 length equals 17 residues. The CDR3 is CTSSTKSLQSRANVLTF. CDR3 coding DNA: TGCACCAGCAGCACTAAGAGTTTGCAAAGTCGGGCCAACGTCCTGACTTTC.

Worth noting for this clone: The same CDR3 arises from other DNA sequences in this sample as well. The chain has TRBV4-1 and TRBJ2-7; 9 bases fit TRBD2. Germline loops: CDR1 MGHRA, CDR2 YSYEKL. The length of the CDR3 is 14 residues. The ends lost 0 bases at V and 6 bases at J; junction bases unmatched: 3. The CDR3 region has the DNA TGCGCCAGCAGCCAAGAGAGCGGGGGGCGCGAGCAGTACTTC. Amino acids: CASSQESGGREQYF.

This clone was detected a few times. The chain has TRBV9 and TRBJ2-7; 9 bases match TRBD1. Germline CDR1 SGDLS, CDR2 YYNGEE. The trim removed 1 base at V and 2 bases at J, leaving 4 bases unmatched. The CDR3 contains 15 residues. The CDR3 bases are TGTGCCAGCAGCGTATCTGGGACAGGGCCCTACGAGCAGTACTTC. Translating gives CASSVSGTGPYEQYF. Full variable domain (rest looked up from reference TRBV9 and TRBJ2-7): DSGVTQTPKHLITATGQRVTLRCSPRSGDLSVYWYQQSLDQGLQFLIQYYNGEERAKGNILERFSAQQFPDLHSELNLSSLELGDSALYFCASSVSGTGPYEQYFGPGTRLTVT.

This rearrangement joins TRBV5-4 to TRBJ2-7; D remains unclear. Germline V gives CDR1 SGHNT, CDR2 YYREEE (reference sequence). V was trimmed by 1 base and J by 5 bases, leaving 10 bases between them. This CDR3 is 13 amino acids long. Here the CDR3 reads CASSLSRIDEQYF. CDR3 bases: TGTGCCAGCAGCTTGTCTAGGATTGACGAGCAGTACTTC.

This sequence joins TRBV6-2 or TRBV6-3 and TRBJ2-7, with D perhaps TRBD1 (5 bases). The V gene's germline CDR1 is MNHEY and CDR2 SVGEGT. V was trimmed by 6 bases and J by 3 bases, leaving 15 bases between them. The CDR3 runs 14 residues. The DNA for the CDR3 is TGTGCCAGCAGCTCACGACAGATCGGCTACGAGCAGTACTTC. This sequence encodes CASSSRQIGYEQYF.

The chain is built from TRBV5-4 and TRBJ2-1; the D gene is possibly TRBD2 (5 bases). CDR3 length: 14 residues. Germline CDR1 SGHNT, CDR2 YYREEE (reference sequence). The V gene lost 2 bases and the J gene lost 6 bases, with 12 bases spanning the gap. CDR3 sequence: CASSFGDSANEQFF. The CDR3 nucleotides are TGTGCCAGCAGCTTCGGTGATAGCGCCAATGAGCAGTTCTTC.

The genes are TRBV3-1 (or the pseudogene TRBV3-2) and TRBJ2-2, with 10 nucleotides matching TRBD2. V was pared by 4 bases and J by 4 bases, with 6 bases of the junction left unmatched. CDR3 length: 16 residues. CDR1 is LGHDT and CDR2 is YNNKEL in the germline V gene (reference sequence). The CDR3 here is CASSPQREGLTGELFF. CDR3 nucleotides: TGTGCCAGCAGCCCGCAGCGGGAGGGCCTCACCGGGGAGCTGTTTTTT.

The chain links TRBV30 to TRBJ1-6; unclear D gene. Trimming left V 1 base short and J 7 bases short, with 5 bases between. Looked up from germline, CDR1 is GTSNPN and CDR2 is SVGIG (reference sequence). The CDR3 extends over 12 amino acids. The DNA of the CDR3 is TGTGCCTGGAGTGGTCGGAATTCACCCCTCCACTTT. It yields the protein CAWSGRNSPLHF. The whole variable domain, filled in from reference TRBV30 and TRBJ1-6, reads SQTIHQWPATLVQPVGSPLSLECTVEGTSNPNLYWYRQAAGRGLQLLFYSVGIGQISSEVPQNLSASRPQDRQFILSSKKLLLSDSGFYLCAWSGRNSPLHFGNGTRLTVT.

The J gene is TRBJ1-2, the V gene TRBV6-5; D may be TRBD1 (6 bases). Deletions cut 6 bases from V and 3 bases from J, with 17 bases between. The CDR3 spans 15 residues. Per germline, CDR1 MNHEY and CDR2 SVGAGI. The CDR3 reads CASSPGAGPYYGYTF. The CDR3 nucleotides are TGTGCCAGCAGCCCAGGGGCAGGCCCCTACTATGGCTACACCTTC.

This clone occurred once. V and J are TRBV4-1 and TRBJ2-1; 8 positions match TRBD2. The J segment lost 3 bases and the V segment lost 2 bases, leaving 6 bases of the junction unmatched. The length of the CDR3 is 16 residues. Germline V CDR1 and CDR2: MGHRA, YSYEKL. The CDR3 here is CASSQYGTSRYNEQFF. CDR3 sequence (DNA): TGCGCCAGCAGCCAATACGGGACTAGTCGCTACAATGAGCAGTTCTTC.

Only one count was recorded for this clone. V is TRBV5-5 and J is TRBJ1-4; 7 bases are a match to TRBD1. The CDR3 spans 15 residues. From germline, CDR1 is SGHKS and CDR2 YYEKEE (reference sequence). J was trimmed by 4 bases and V by 4 bases; bases with no gene match: 7. Here the CDR3 DNA reads TGTGCCAGCAGCCGGGACAGTCTCTATAATGAAAAACTGTTTTTT. It encodes CASSRDSLYNEKLFF. The complete variable domain, with remaining parts taken from reference TRBV5-5 and TRBJ1-4, reads DAGVTQSPTHLIKTRGQQVTLRCSPISGHKSVSWYQQVLGQGPQFIFQYYEKEERGRGNFPDRFSARQFPNYSSELNVNALLLGDSALYLCASSRDSLYNEKLFFGSGTQLSVL.

V and J are TRBV11-2 and TRBJ1-4; D is undetermined. This CDR3 has 14 amino acids. V was cut by 1 base and J by 4 bases, with 7 bases left in between. Germline CDR1 is SGHAT and CDR2 is FQNNGV. In DNA, the CDR3 is TGTGCCAGCAGCTTAGGCCAGATTAATGAAAAACTGTTTTTT. This translates into CASSLGQINEKLFF.

CDR3 DNA sequence: TGTGCCAGCAGCAAAACGGGACAAGCCTACAATGAGCAGTTCTTC. It specifies CASSKTGQAYNEQFF. V gene TRBV3-1 (or the pseudogene TRBV3-2) combines with J gene TRBJ2-1; D possibly corresponds to TRBD1 (6 bases). CDR3 length: 15 residues. Germline assignment: CDR1 LGHDT and CDR2 YNNKEL (reference sequence). Trimming removed 5 bases at V and 2 bases at J, with 13 bases between.

The chain carries TRBV5-4 and TRBJ2-1; D uncertain. The germline V and J ends were trimmed by 4 bases and 3 bases, with 11 bases remaining between them. From germline, CDR1 is SGHNT and CDR2 YYREEE (reference sequence). The CDR3 extends over 14 amino acids. The CDR3 region has the DNA TGTGCCAGCAGCACAGTCAGCCGCTACAATGAGCAGTTCTTC. Translating gives CASSTVSRYNEQFF.

J is TRBJ1-6 and V is TRBV6-2 or TRBV6-3; 11 nucleotides agree with TRBD1. The CDR3 has 15 amino acids. Germline V gene data show CDR1 as MNHEY and CDR2 as SVGEGT. V was pared by 4 bases and J by 10 bases, with 6 bases of the junction left unmatched. The CDR3 DNA is TGTGCCAGCAGTTTGGATGGGACAGGGGGGTCACCCCTCCACTTT. Encoded protein: CASSLDGTGGSPLHF.

V and J are TRBV9 and TRBJ2-3; D might be TRBD2 (6 bases). Trimming removed 3 bases from V and 1 base from J, with 12 bases in between. CDR1 SGDLS and CDR2 YYNGEE come from the germline V gene. The CDR3 covers 15 residues. The CDR3 DNA reads TGTGCCAGCAGCGAACGGACTACCGGCACAGATACGCAGTATTTT. Its protein is CASSERTTGTDTQYF.

The V and J genes are TRBV18 and TRBJ2-2, with TRBD2 matching over 11 bases. The ends lost 3 bases at V and 1 base at J; junction bases unmatched: 10. The CDR3 consists of 19 residues. From germline, CDR1 is KGHSH and CDR2 LQKENI. CDR3 residues: CASSPSKSGLAGNTGELFF. CDR3 coding DNA: TGTGCCAGCTCACCTTCTAAATCCGGACTAGCGGGGAACACCGGGGAGCTGTTTTTT.

The genes are TRBV29-1 and TRBJ2-1; a weak D match, TRBD1 (5 bases). The CDR3 length is 11 residues. Germline assignment: CDR1 SQVTM and CDR2 ANQGSEA. V lost 3 bases and J lost 7, with 7 bases in between. CDR3 sequence: CSVDRGNEQFF. Here the CDR3 DNA reads TGCAGCGTTGATAGGGGTAATGAGCAGTTCTTC.

This sequence joins TRBV7-2 and TRBJ2-7, with a weak D call TRBD2 (6 bases). This CDR3 has 14 amino acids. In germline, CDR1 is SGHTA, CDR2 FQGNSA. Trimming removed 4 bases at V and 3 bases at J, with 13 bases between. The CDR3 nucleotides read TGTGCCAGCAGCTCAGAGACTAGACACTACGAGCAGTACTTC. Amino acid sequence: CASSSETRHYEQYF.

The chain recombines TRBV29-1 with TRBJ2-1, with a weak D call TRBD2 (5 bases). This CDR3 contains 15 residues. Trimming left V 5 bases short and J 0 bases short, with 14 bases between. Germline loops: CDR1 SQVTM, CDR2 ANQGSEA. The CDR3 reads CSVIKSGSSYNEQFF. CDR3 in DNA: TGCAGCGTTATCAAAAGCGGCAGCTCCTACAATGAGCAGTTCTTC.

J is TRBJ2-1 and V is TRBV18; 11 bases agree with TRBD2. The CDR3 contains 16 residues. The ends lost 3 bases at V and 5 bases at J; junction bases unmatched: 6. Germline values: CDR1 KGHSH, CDR2 LQKENI. In nucleotides, the CDR3 is TGTGCCAGCTCACCTTTCTGGACTAGCGGGCACAATGAGCAGTTCTTC. Encoded protein: CASSPFWTSGHNEQFF.

A few counts support this clone. The CDR3 loop reads CASSLGNSMNTEAFF. For the CDR3, the DNA is TGTGCCAGCAGCTTAGGAAACAGCATGAACACTGAAGCTTTCTTT. V and J are TRBV7-9 and TRBJ1-1; D call uncertain. This CDR3 comprises 15 residues. CDR1 is SEHNR, CDR2 FQNEAQ, per germline (reference sequence). Between the trimmed V and J ends, which lost 1 base and 0 bases, there was a span of 9 bases.